This T cell receptor (beta chain) comes out of a study of CD8 T cells in ankylosing spondylitis. Findings and caveats of the study: In peripheral blood, disease-linked CD8+ clones occurred at relatively low frequencies. Prior work had noted some motif variants in reactive arthritis blood and synovial fluid. A motif in TCR beta, a set of several highly homologous variants, appeared characteristic of ankylosing spondylitis blood.

This clonotype was seen ten or more times. Its target is not known. One entry per CDR3 protein, called by TCRdb with MiXCR from the 5' RACE reads. Found here are approximately 300,000 distinct CDR3 sequences, under 8.5% of them singletons; the top ten hold approximately 15%. Germline V gene lookup returns CDR1 KGHSH and CDR2 LQKENI. The CDR3 covers 11 residues. The V end was cut by 5 bases, the J end by 8 bases, with 7 bases between. The sequenced material came from blood, either unsorted or a sorted T cell fraction (not recorded which). The TCR sequence derives from a male donor with ankylosing spondylitis. The chain employs TRBV18 and TRBJ2-1, with D uncertain. Here the CDR3 DNA reads TGTGCCAGCTCAGGGGATTATGAGCAGTTCTTC. Protein product: CASSGDYEQFF.